This T cell receptor (beta chain) was captured in a study of human T cells and chemical hapten exposure. Findings and caveats of the study: Each of the donors had alopecia, so their immune responses may not resemble those of healthy people. Those TCRs sitting above 1 in 1000 frequency stayed the same with DPC sensitization.

In this sample, this clonotype turned up a few times. Its antigen is still unknown. Looked up from germline, CDR1 is KGHSH and CDR2 is LQKENI. The J segment lost 5 bases and the V segment lost 2 bases, leaving 3 bases of the junction unmatched. The CDR3 has 15 residues. Sample time point: patch test 1, 2 weeks after DPC sensitization. Treatment reported: therapeutic diphenylcyclopropenone sensitization with weekly scalp DPC. TCRdb called the RACE reads again in MiXCR, with one record for every CDR3 protein. This sample has 150,000 to 200,000 distinct CDR3 sequences, with around 15% found just once. The receptor was isolated from a woman aged 25 to 39 with alopecia areata. Some clones in this sample may be carry-over from other donors' samples. The genes are TRBV18 and TRBJ2-3; 11 bases agree with TRBD1. Sequencing was performed on whole blood, taken in connection with sensitization to the hapten diphenylcyclopropenone (DPC). In nucleotides, the CDR3 is TGTGCCAGCTCACCAGGACAGGGGGCTGGAGATACGCAGTATTTT. Its translation is CASSPGQGAGDTQYF.